What follows is one TCR beta chain and its context. The antigen remains undetermined. These data belong to a study of radiotherapy plus CTLA-4 blockade in lung cancer. Profiling relied on immunoSEQ multiplex PCR, and the TCRdb table lists in-frame clones only, not all of them. The sample has fewer than 70,000 clones; 79% are singletons. General observations from the study: Some TCR clones had been derived from tumors. These clones expanded in peripheral blood after radiotherapy plus ipilimumab.

V lost 3 bases and J lost 7, with 13 bases in between. The CDR3 sequence is 14 residues long. Germline V gene lookup returns CDR1 SNHLY and CDR2 FYNNEI. The rearrangement uses TRBV2 and TRBJ2-1, with D tentatively TRBD2 (5 bases). The sequence came from a human donor with non-small cell lung cancer who had a complete response to radiotherapy plus ipilimumab. This sample comprised peripheral blood, obtained from a patient treated with radiotherapy plus ipilimumab. The CDR3 loop reads CASSDVTRRNEQFF. The CDR3 DNA reads TGTGCCAGCAGTGACGTCACTAGGAGGAATGAGCAGTTCTTC. Supplemented by reference TRBV2 and TRBJ2-1, the full variable domain reads EPEVTQTPSHQVTQMGQEVILRCVPISNHLYFYWYRQILGQKVEFLVSFYNNEISEKSEIFDDQFSVERPDGSNFTLKIRSTKLEDSAMYFCASSDVTRRNEQFFGPGTRLTVL.